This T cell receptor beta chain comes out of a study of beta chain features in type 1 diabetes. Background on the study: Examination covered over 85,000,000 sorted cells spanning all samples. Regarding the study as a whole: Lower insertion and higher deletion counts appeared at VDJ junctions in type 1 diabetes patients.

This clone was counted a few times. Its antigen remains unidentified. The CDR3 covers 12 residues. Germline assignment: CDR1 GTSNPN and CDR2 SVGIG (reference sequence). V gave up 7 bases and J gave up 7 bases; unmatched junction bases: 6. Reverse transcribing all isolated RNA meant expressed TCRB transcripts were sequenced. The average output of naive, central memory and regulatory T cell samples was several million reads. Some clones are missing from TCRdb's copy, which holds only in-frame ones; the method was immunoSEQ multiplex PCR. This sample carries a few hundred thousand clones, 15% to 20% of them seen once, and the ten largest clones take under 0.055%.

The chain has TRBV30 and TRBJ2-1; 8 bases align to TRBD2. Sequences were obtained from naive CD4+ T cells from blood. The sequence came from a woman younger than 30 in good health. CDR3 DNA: TGTGCCTTCAAAGCGGGGGTGAATGAGCAGTTCTTC. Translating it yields CAFKAGVNEQFF.